These 15 T cell receptor beta chains share one sample of origin, sequenced in a study of early T cells in non-severe SARS-CoV-2 infection. Each CDR3 protein is one row after TCRdb ran MiXCR on the 5' RACE reads. The sample shows 10,000 to 12,000 distinct CDR3 sequences, around 5% of them seen only once. The sequencing sample was made of whole blood. Receptors were obtained from an adult who was a healthcare worker with PCR-confirmed SARS-CoV-2 infection or an uninfected control (not recorded which).

This clonotype has a count of ten or more. The chain uses TRBV6-6 and TRBJ2-7; D may be TRBD1 (5 bases). CDR1 MNHNY and CDR2 SVGAGI come from the germline V gene (reference sequence). Trimming pared 7 bases from V and 3 bases from J, leaving 10 bases between. The CDR3 has 12 residues. The CDR3 bases are TGTGCCAGCACCCCAGACAGCTACGAGCAGTACTTC. It yields the protein CASTPDSYEQYF.

This clonotype was seen repeatedly, ten times or more. The chain is built from TRBV5-4 and TRBJ2-5; 7 bases line up with TRBD2. J gave up 13 bases and V 4 bases, and 10 bases lay outside the gene matches. Germline V CDR1 and CDR2: SGHNT, YYREEE (reference sequence). This CDR3 is 12 amino acids long. The CDR3 coding sequence is TGTGCCAGCAGCGATAATGCGGGGGTCTTGTACTTC. Translation gives CASSDNAGVLYF. The whole variable domain, filled in from reference TRBV5-4 and TRBJ2-5, reads ETGVTQSPTHLIKTRGQQVTLRCSSQSGHNTVSWYQQALGQGPQFIFQYYREEENGRGNFPPRFSGLQFPNYSSELNVNALELDDSALYLCASSDNAGVLYFGPGTRLLVL.

CDR3 in amino acids: CSVDSGGFSNEQFF. The DNA for the CDR3 is TGCAGCGTTGACAGCGGGGGTTTTTCCAATGAGCAGTTCTTC. This sequence joins TRBV29-1 and TRBJ2-1; 8 nucleotides align to TRBD2. The CDR3 length is 14 residues. Trimming at V came to 3 bases and at J to 6 bases, leaving 7 bases not matched to a gene. Germline lookup yields CDR1 SQVTM and CDR2 ANQGSEA.

This clonotype is termed medium-sized. This sequence joins TRBV29-1 and TRBJ2-7; 12 nucleotides align to TRBD2. Germline V gene lookup returns CDR1 SQVTM and CDR2 ANQGSEA. V was pared by 3 bases and J by 3 bases, with 6 bases of the junction left unmatched. The CDR3 is made up of 15 amino acids. This CDR3 is CSVDPETSGGYEQYF. Here the CDR3 DNA reads TGCAGCGTTGACCCAGAGACTAGCGGGGGCTACGAGCAGTACTTC.

This clonotype was seen repeatedly, ten times or more. V and J are TRBV20-1 and TRBJ1-5, with D possibly matching TRBD1 (6 bases). Germline-derived CDR1 and CDR2 are DFQATT and SNEGSKA (reference sequence). The V end was cut by 7 bases, the J end by 6 bases, with 16 bases between. This CDR3 has 13 amino acids. CDR3 protein: CSVGGQGGQPQHF. The CDR3 bases are TGCAGTGTCGGGGGGCAGGGCGGTCAGCCCCAGCATTTT.

This clonotype is judged medium-sized. The chain combines TRBV11-2 with TRBJ2-1; 12 nucleotides line up with TRBD2. The length of the CDR3 is 16 residues. CDR1 and CDR2 (germline): SGHAT, FQNNGV. V lost 5 bases, J lost 7 bases, and 9 bases stayed unmatched. DNA of the CDR3: TGTGCCAGCAGCGGGACCCTAGCGGGGGGGCTTAATGAGCAGTTCTTC. Protein sequence: CASSGTLAGGLNEQFF.

The sample holds many counts of this clonotype. This rearrangement joins TRBV20-1 to TRBJ1-4; D is unresolved. V was clipped by 6 bases and J by 7 bases, with 9 bases between them. The CDR3 covers 11 residues. Germline CDR1 reads DFQATT; CDR2 reads SNEGSKA (reference sequence). For the CDR3, the DNA is TGCAGTGCCACCCGAGGTGAAAAACTGTTTTTT. Its translation: CSATRGEKLFF.

This clonotype was counted many times. This sequence joins TRBV20-1 and TRBJ1-1, with a tentative D call TRBD1 (5 bases). V was clipped by 6 bases and J by 4 bases, with 12 bases between them. CDR3 size: 12 residues. Germline-derived CDR1 and CDR2 are DFQATT and SNEGSKA (reference sequence). The CDR3 coding sequence is TGCAGTGCCCATGCGGGGCCCACTGAAGCTTTCTTT. Protein product: CSAHAGPTEAFF.

In this sample, this clonotype is medium-sized. The gene calls are TRBV7-2 and TRBJ1-1; no reliable D call. The CDR3 is 15 amino acids. V was clipped by 1 base and J by 0 bases, with 9 bases between them. CDR1 and CDR2 from the germline V gene are SGHTA and FQGNSA. CDR3 region: CASSLVARMNTEAFF. CDR3 in DNA: TGTGCCAGCAGCTTAGTGGCCAGGATGAACACTGAAGCTTTCTTT.

By sample fraction, this clonotype is medium-sized (0.01 to 0.1%). The gene calls are TRBV27 and TRBJ1-5; 8 positions match TRBD1. J was trimmed by 1 base and V by 4 bases; bases with no gene match: 0. The germline V gene has CDR1 MNHEY and CDR2 SMNVEV (reference sequence). The CDR3 totals 14 residues. In DNA, the CDR3 is TGTGCCAGCAGTTACAGGGGGAGCAATCAGCCCCAGCATTTT. Encoded protein: CASSYRGSNQPQHF.

This clonotype ranks as medium-sized. The chain combines TRBV20-1 with TRBJ2-7; 12 bases are shared with TRBD2. The CDR3 spans 15 residues. Losses at the gene ends were 3 bases for V and 5 bases for J; bases not matched to a gene: 8. Germline lookup yields CDR1 DFQATT and CDR2 SNEGSKA (reference sequence). The CDR3 region is CSARGLAGGPNEQYF. DNA for the CDR3: TGCAGTGCTAGGGGTCTAGCGGGGGGGCCCAACGAGCAGTACTTC.

The rearrangement links TRBV25-1 to TRBJ2-7; the match to TRBD1 covers 8 bases. CDR1 and CDR2 from the germline V gene are MGHDK and SYGVNS. Trimming took 4 bases from V and 0 from J; bases not matched to a gene: 2. The CDR3 contains 14 residues. This CDR3 reads CASSVGQGSYEQYF. CDR3 coding DNA: TGTGCCAGCAGTGTAGGACAGGGCTCCTACGAGCAGTACTTC.

This clonotype showed up many times. V is TRBV30 and J is TRBJ2-5; TRBD2 matches at 7 bases. CDR1 GTSNPN and CDR2 SVGIG come from the germline V gene (reference sequence). The CDR3 is 13 amino acids. V shed 5 bases, J shed 1 base, and the junction held 4 bases outside the gene matches. CDR3 sequence reads: CAWGGLSQETQYF. The CDR3 coding sequence is TGTGCCTGGGGGGGACTATCCCAAGAGACCCAGTACTTC. The full variable domain, its missing parts supplied by reference TRBV30 and TRBJ2-5, is SQTIHQWPATLVQPVGSPLSLECTVEGTSNPNLYWYRQAAGRGLQLLFYSVGIGQISSEVPQNLSASRPQDRQFILSSKKLLLSDSGFYLCAWGGLSQETQYFGPGTRLLVL.

This clonotype is medium-sized by share. The chain combines TRBV12-2 with TRBJ2-7; TRBD1 is the table's D call, not checked against the DNA. TRBV12-2 is a pseudogene. This CDR3 contains 16 residues. The CDR3, as DNA: TGTGCAAGTCGATTTAAAGACAGGGGGAGATACTACGAGCAGTACTTC. The encoded protein is CASRFKDRGRYYEQYF.

This clonotype was seen ten or more times. The gene calls are TRBV15 and TRBJ1-6; 10 nucleotides agree with TRBD1. With 3 bases clipped from V and 7 bases from J, the junction kept 0 bases outside the gene matches. Germline values: CDR1 LNHNV, CDR2 YYDKDF (reference sequence). The CDR3 runs to 14 residues. CDR3: CATSRGQGNSPLHF. The CDR3 DNA reads as TGTGCCACCAGCAGGGGACAGGGGAATTCACCCCTCCACTTT.